The present T cell receptor (beta chain) was sequenced within a study of blood T cell repertoires in COVID-19. This clone was observed once. TCRdb's table, derived via immunoSEQ multiplex PCR, lists solely in-frame clones and lacks some. The repertoire holds more than 300,000 clones, with 85% to 90% as singletons. CDR1 and CDR2 (germline): SNHLY, FYNNEI. The length of the CDR3 is 14 residues. Trimming left V 2 bases short and J 1 base short, with 6 bases between. The sample consisted of PBMCs or T cells enriched from blood (not recorded which). The chain is built from TRBV2 and TRBJ1-5; D gene unclear. The sequence came from a woman aged 18-35 years who had recovered from COVID-19. The CDR3 reads CASSEQLSNQPQHF. DNA for the CDR3: TGTGCCAGCAGTGAACAGTTAAGCAATCAGCCCCAGCATTTT. The full variable domain, in which reference TRBV2 and TRBJ1-5 provide the parts outside the CDR3, is EPEVTQTPSHQVTQMGQEVILRCVPISNHLYFYWYRQILGQKVEFLVSFYNNEISEKSEIFDDQFSVERPDGSNFTLKIRSTKLEDSAMYFCASSEQLSNQPQHFGDGTRLSIL.